This is a list of T cell receptor beta chains from one sample in a study of T cells in Graves' hyperthyroidism and ophthalmopathy. TCRdb independently ran MiXCR on the multiplex PCR reads; one entry per CDR3 protein. This sample has around 580,000 distinct CDR3 sequences, with 46% found just once. Sequenced sample: peripheral blood or thyroid tissue (not recorded which). The receptor set was obtained from a young woman with Graves' hyperthyroidism. Each CDR3 is given without its conserved first and last residue. A D gene is named only where the DNA matches it firmly.

TRBV6-5	TRBD1	ASSKTGSNSPLH
TRBV7-2	TRBD1	ASSLAQGGDEQY
TRBV29-1	.	SVEWFSGELF
TRBV20-1	TRBD2	SARVRTSGIYEQY
TRBV20-1	.	SASFWEYGYT
TRBV11-2	.	ASSLLRAGEAF
TRBV10-3	.	AIMPTGHNEQF
TRBV20-1	.	TGLGGMNTEAF
TRBV24-1	.	ATSVPGGPNQPQH
TRBV20-1	.	SARVGSDYTEAF
TRBV5-8	.	ASSLLSSTYEQY
TRBV29-1	TRBD1	SSRQQGDQPQH
TRBV5-1	.	ASATLHNSPLH
TRBV12-3/TRBV12-4	.	ASEGSVTSDEQY
TRBV6-5	TRBD1	ASRDREERGYT
TRBV29-1	.	SAGTLGQGIQETQY
TRBV7-3	.	ASSIRQGTYEQY
TRBV6-5	.	ASSYKDGEKLF
TRBV7-2	.	ASSLLGFGYT
TRBV13	.	ASSLIRTLAGEQY
TRBV29-1	.	SVVGGLEQF
TRBV5-1	.	ASSLGGAEGFSYEQY
TRBV3-1	.	ASSQIQSSGANVLT
TRBV7-7	TRBD2	ASSPGTSGAYEQY
TRBV5-6	.	ASSSDRYSGNTIY
TRBV24-1	.	ATSDPSGGSPETQY
TRBV7-2	TRBD1	ASSLDRGPTEAF
TRBV6-1	TRBD2	AGRRRGGPIIGANVLT
TRBV29-1	TRBD1	SILTGAKETQY
TRBV5-1	.	ASSLTGMNQY
TRBV20-1	TRBD2	SARDPERGEQY
TRBV6-6	TRBD2	ASRPSGSQYEQY
TRBV6-2/TRBV6-3	.	ASSRAGSYGYT
TRBV7-9	.	ASSLRGPEAGELF
TRBV24-1	.	ATSDRISQPQH
TRBV2	TRBD2	SASRNSGSNEQY
TRBV12-3/TRBV12-4	TRBD2	ASSRGLVYEQY
TRBV2	.	ASWRGYNEQF
TRBV3-1	.	ASCHPRSYEQY
TRBV7-2	.	ASSTDTPIWGCT
TRBV5-1	.	ASSLGLAYNEAF
TRBV29-1	.	SSVTGPEQY
TRBV20-1	TRBD2	SSSPGTSGYNEQY
TRBV9	TRBD1	ASKAGQGTDTQY
TRBV2	.	ASSPRLSSYEQY
TRBV5-4	.	ASSLDYPYEQY
TRBV7-7	.	ASSPLQGKAEAF
TRBV10-3	.	AISESILAGYGYT
TRBV10-3	.	AISVSGDTEAF
TRBV14	.	ASSQYRLRQLSQNTGELF
TRBV3-1	.	ASSRLQGNTEAF
TRBV7-3	TRBD2	ASRRTSRNTGELF
TRBV25-1	.	ASSESPWELF
TRBV7-2	.	ASSPEGASGGELF
TRBV27	TRBD1	ATWDSSYEQY
TRBV12-3/TRBV12-4	TRBD1	ASSQPGQGWGEQF
TRBV5-4	TRBD2	ASSFGGRAAGELF
TRBV20-1	.	SARAAFGAATVGAYGYT
TRBV7-3	.	ASSFLQGYEQY
TRBV14	.	ASSLKTSGTGMETQY